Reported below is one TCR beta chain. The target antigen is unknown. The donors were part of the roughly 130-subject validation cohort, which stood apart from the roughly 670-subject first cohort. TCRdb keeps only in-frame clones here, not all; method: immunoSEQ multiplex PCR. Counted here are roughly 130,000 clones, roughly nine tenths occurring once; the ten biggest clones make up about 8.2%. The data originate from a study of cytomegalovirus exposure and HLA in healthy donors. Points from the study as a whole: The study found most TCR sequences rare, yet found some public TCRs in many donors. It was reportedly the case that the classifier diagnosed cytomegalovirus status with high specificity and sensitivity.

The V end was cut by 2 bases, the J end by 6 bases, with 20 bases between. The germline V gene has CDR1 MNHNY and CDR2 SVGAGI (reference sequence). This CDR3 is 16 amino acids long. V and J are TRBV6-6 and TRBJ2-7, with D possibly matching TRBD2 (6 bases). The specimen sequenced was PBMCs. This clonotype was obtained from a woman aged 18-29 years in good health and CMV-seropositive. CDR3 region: CASSYTWGEPDCEQYF. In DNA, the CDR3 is TGTGCCAGCAGTTACACCTGGGGGGAGCCCGATTGCGAGCAGTACTTC.